The present entry profiles one TCR beta chain with its context. Using immunoSEQ multiplex PCR, the repertoire was profiled, and TCRdb retains in-frame clones only, with some absent. The table includes 9,500 to 12,000 clones, less than 80% detected once. This record comes from a study of OX40 agonist ivuxolimab in advanced cancers. About the study: There were three patients with partial responses, one having hepatocellular carcinoma and two cutaneous melanoma.

This CDR3 is 12 amino acids long. CDR1 and CDR2 from the germline V gene are SGHRS and YFSETQ. V shed 0 bases and J shed 5 bases, with 6 bases lying between them. The receptor's source is an adult with an advanced solid tumor such as melanoma, head and neck, liver or kidney cancer. The chain is built from TRBV5-1 and TRBJ2-7, with unresolved D. The specimen comprised CD4+ or CD8+ T cells sorted from blood, sampled in a trial of the OX40 agonist ivuxolimab. Here the CDR3 reads CASSLEVNEQYF. CDR3 sequence (DNA): TGCGCCAGCAGCTTGGAGGTGAACGAGCAGTACTTC.